The clone carrying this T cell receptor beta chain appeared a few times. The germline V gene encodes CDR1 LGHDT and CDR2 YNNKEL (reference sequence). Trimming removed 5 bases at V and 11 bases at J, with 32 bases between. The CDR3 spans 18 residues. The source of the sample is a study of blood T cell repertoires in COVID-19. About the study: Collection of acute and convalescent COVID-19 samples took place in the United States, Italy and Spain. PBMCs, B-cell-depleted T cells, or T cells were the source of the cDNA or gDNA that made up the material.

Authors' processing steps: Reference gene primers were amplified, and this amplification served to estimate nucleated cell counts. TCRdb's copy holds only in-frame clones and misses some; the assay was immunoSEQ multiplex PCR. That table supplies the V and J calls and clone size; D and trimming were determined from the DNA. The data show approximately 250,000 clones, around 81% seen once. The chain combines TRBV3-1 (or the pseudogene TRBV3-2) with TRBJ2-3; D may be TRBD1 (6 bases). The receptor was derived from a woman in her fifties or sixties with active or convalescent COVID-19. Specimen: peripheral blood. CDR3 sequence (DNA): TGTGCCAGCAGCGTAACCCAGGGACAAGGGAGCCCCAGAGTAAGGCAGTATTTT. As protein: CASSVTQGQGSPRVRQYF.